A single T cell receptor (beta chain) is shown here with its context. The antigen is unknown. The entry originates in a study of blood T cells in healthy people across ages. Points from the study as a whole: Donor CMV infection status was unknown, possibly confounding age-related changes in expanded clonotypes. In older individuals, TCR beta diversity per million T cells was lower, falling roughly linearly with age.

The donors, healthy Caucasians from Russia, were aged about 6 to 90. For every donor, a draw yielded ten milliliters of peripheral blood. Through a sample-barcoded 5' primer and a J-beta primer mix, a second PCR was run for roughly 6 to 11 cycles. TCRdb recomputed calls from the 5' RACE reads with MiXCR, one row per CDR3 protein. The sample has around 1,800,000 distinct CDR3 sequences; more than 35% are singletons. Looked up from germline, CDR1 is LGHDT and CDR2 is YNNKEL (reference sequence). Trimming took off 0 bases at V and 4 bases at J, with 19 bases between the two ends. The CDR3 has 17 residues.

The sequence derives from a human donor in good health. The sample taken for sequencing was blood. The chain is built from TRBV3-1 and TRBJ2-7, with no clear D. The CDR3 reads CASSQEVAAPRLYEQYF. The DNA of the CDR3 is TGTGCCAGCAGCCAAGAAGTGGCAGCCCCGCGTCTATACGAGCAGTACTTC.